This TCR beta chain was sequenced in a study of blood T cell repertoires in COVID-19. Across the whole study: T cells, B-cell-depleted T cells, or PBMCs provided the cDNA or gDNA that served as material.

The J segment lost 0 bases and the V segment lost 6 bases, leaving 13 bases of the junction unmatched. Germline CDR1 and CDR2: SGHAT and FQNNGV. This CDR3 comprises 18 residues. Data came from immunoSEQ multiplex PCR; TCRdb stores just in-frame clones and leaves some out. This sample carries around 300,000 clones, approximately 86% of them seen once, and the ten largest clones take 4% to 5%. V usage is TRBV11-2 and J usage is TRBJ2-1; TRBD1 matches 8 bases. This TCR was sampled from a woman aged 50 to 60 with active or convalescent COVID-19. The sequenced sample was peripheral blood. The CDR3 DNA is TGTGCCAGCAGTCAAAGGAGGGCAGGACAGGGCTCCTACAATGAGCAGTTCTTC. This translates into CASSQRRAGQGSYNEQFF.